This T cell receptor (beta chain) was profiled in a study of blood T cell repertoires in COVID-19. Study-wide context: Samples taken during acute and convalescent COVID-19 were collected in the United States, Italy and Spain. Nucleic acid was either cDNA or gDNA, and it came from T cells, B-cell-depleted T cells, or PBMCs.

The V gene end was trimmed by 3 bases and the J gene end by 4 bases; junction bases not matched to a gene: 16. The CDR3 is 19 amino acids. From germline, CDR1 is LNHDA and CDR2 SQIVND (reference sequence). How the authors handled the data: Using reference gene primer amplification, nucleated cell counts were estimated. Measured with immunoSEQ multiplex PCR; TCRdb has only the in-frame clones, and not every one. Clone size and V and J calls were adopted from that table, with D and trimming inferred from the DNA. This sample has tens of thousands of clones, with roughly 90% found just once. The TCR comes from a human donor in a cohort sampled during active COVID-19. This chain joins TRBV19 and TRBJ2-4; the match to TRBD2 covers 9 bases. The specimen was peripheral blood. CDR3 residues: CASSIGGYLAGSPKNIQYF. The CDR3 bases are TGTGCCAGTAGTATCGGGGGATACCTAGCGGGAAGCCCAAAAAACATTCAGTACTTC.